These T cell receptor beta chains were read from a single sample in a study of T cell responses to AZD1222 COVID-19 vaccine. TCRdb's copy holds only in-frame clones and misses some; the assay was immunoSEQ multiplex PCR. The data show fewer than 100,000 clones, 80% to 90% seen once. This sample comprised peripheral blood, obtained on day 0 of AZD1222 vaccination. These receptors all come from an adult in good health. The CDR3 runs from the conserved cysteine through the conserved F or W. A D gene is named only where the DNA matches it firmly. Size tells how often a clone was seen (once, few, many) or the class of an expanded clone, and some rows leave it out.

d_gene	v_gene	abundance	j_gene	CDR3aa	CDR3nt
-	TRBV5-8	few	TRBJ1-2	CASSLPWAYGYTF	TGTGCCAGCAGCTTGCCCTGGGCCTATGGCTACACCTTC
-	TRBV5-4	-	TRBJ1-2	CASSGKGREVGYTF	TGTGCCAGTAGTGGGAAGGGGAGGGAAGTTGGCTACACCTTC
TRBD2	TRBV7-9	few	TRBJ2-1	CASSFPSGGAYEQFF	TGTGCCAGCAGCTTTCCTAGCGGGGGGGCTTATGAGCAGTTCTTC
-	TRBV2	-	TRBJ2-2	CASRVFTGYTGELFF	TGTGCCAGCAGAGTATTTACAGGGTACACCGGGGAGCTGTTTTTT
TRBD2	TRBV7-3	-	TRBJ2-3	CASSLDPLAGGGDTQYF	TGTGCCAGCAGCTTAGACCCTCTAGCGGGGGGCGGAGATACGCAGTATTTT
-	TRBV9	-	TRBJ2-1	CASSAGRAPYNEQFF	TGTGCCAGCAGCGCCGGAAGGGCCCCTTACAATGAGCAGTTCTTC
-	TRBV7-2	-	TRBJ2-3	CASSNRYTDTQYF	TGTGCCAGCAGCAATCGGTACACAGATACGCAGTATTTT
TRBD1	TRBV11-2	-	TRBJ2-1	CASSFLPPGTGGNEQFF	TGTGCCAGCAGCTTCCTACCCCCCGGGACAGGGGGCAATGAGCAGTTCTTC
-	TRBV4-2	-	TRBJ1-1	CASSQDFKGAAFF	TGTGCCAGCAGCCAAGATTTTAAGGGAGCAGCTTTCTTT
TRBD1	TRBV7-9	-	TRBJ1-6	CASSPQGQGNNSPLHF	TGTGCCAGCAGCCCCCAGGGACAGGGGAATAATTCACCCCTCCACTTT
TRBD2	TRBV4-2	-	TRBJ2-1	CASSQESSGVYNEQFF	TGTGCCAGCAGCCAAGAGTCTAGCGGGGTGTACAATGAGCAGTTCTTC
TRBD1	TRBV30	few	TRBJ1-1	CAWSAGTGAFF	TGTGCCTGGAGTGCCGGGACAGGAGCTTTCTTT
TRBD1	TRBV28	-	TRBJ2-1	CASSLLETGIHNEQFF	TGTGCCAGCAGTTTATTAGAGACAGGGATCCACAATGAGCAGTTCTTC
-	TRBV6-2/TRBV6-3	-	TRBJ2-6	CASSPGPRIGANVLTF	TGTGCCAGCAGCCCGGGACCTCGCATTGGGGCCAACGTCCTGACTTTC
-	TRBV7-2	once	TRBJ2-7	CASSPVAQSSYEQYF	TGTGCCAGCAGCCCCGTGGCCCAGAGCTCCTACGAGCAGTACTTC
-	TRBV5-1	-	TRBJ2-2	CASSLDAALNGELFF	TGCGCCAGCAGCTTGGATGCGGCCCTTAACGGGGAGCTGTTTTTT
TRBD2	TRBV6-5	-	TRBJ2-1	CASSYSLAGEYNEQFF	TGTGCCAGCAGTTACTCGCTAGCGGGGGAGTACAATGAGCAGTTCTTC